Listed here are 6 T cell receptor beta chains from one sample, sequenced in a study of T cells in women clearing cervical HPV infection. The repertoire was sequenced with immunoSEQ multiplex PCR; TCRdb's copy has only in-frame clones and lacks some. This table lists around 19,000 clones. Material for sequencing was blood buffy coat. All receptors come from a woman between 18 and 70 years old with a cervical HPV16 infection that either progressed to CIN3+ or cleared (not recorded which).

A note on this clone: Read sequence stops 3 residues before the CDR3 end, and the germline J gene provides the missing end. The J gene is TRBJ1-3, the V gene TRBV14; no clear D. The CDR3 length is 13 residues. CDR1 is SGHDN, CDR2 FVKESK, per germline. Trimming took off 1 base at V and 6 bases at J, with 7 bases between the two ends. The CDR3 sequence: CASSQVYLNTIYF. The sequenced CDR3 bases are TGTGCCAGCAGCCAAGTTTACTTAAACACC.

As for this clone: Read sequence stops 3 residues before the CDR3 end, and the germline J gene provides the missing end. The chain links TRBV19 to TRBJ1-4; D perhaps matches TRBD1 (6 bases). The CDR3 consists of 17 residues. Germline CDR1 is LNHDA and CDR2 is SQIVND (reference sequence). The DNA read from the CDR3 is TGTGCCAGCGTTCAGGGGTGGGGATCCTCTGGGGCCAACGTA. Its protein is CASVQGWGSSGANV. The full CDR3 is CASVQGWGSSGANVLFF. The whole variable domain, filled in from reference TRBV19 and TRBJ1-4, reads DGGITQSPKYLFRKEGQNVTLSCEQNLNHDAMYWYRQDPGQGLRLIYYSQIVNDFQKGDIAEGYSVSREKKESFPLTVTSAQKNPTAFYLCASVQGWGSSGANVLFFGSGTQLSVL.

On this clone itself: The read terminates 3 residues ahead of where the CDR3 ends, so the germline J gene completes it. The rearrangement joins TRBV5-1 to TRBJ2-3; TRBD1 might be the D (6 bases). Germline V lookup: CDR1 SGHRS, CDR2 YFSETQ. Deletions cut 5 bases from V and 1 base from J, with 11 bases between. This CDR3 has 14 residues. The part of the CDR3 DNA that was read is TGCGCCAGCAGAACAGGGCCACGCACAGATACG. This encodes CASRTGPRTDT. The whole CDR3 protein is CASRTGPRTDTQYF.

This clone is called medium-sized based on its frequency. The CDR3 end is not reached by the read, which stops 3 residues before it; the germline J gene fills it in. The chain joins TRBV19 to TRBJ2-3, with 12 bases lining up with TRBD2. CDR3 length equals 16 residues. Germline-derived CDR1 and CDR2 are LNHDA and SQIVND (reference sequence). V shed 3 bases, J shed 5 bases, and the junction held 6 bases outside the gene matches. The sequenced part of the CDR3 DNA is TGTGCCAGTAGTATCGGACTAGCGGGACTAGGAGATACG. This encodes CASSIGLAGLGDT. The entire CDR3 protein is CASSIGLAGLGDTQYF. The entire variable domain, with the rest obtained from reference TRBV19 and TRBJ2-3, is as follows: DGGITQSPKYLFRKEGQNVTLSCEQNLNHDAMYWYRQDPGQGLRLIYYSQIVNDFQKGDIAEGYSVSREKKESFPLTVTSAQKNPTAFYLCASSIGLAGLGDTQYFGPGTRLTVL.

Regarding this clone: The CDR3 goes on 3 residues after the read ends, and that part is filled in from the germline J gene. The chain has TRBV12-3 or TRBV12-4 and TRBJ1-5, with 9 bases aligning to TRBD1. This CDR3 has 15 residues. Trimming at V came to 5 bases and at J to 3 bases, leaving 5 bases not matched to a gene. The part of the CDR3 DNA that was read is TGTGCCAGCAGTCTGGGACAGGGAAACAATCAGCCC. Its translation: CASSLGQGNNQP. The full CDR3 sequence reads CASSLGQGNNQPQHF.

The sequenced CDR3 bases are TGTGCCAGTAGTGTCGACAGGGACGAAAAA. As protein: CASSVDRDEK. The entire CDR3 reads CASSVDRDEKLFF. V and J are TRBV19 and TRBJ1-4; 7 nucleotides match TRBD1. The read terminates 3 residues before the CDR3 end, so the remaining end is supplied by the germline J gene. CDR3 length: 13 amino acids. Germline V gene lookup returns CDR1 LNHDA and CDR2 SQIVND (reference sequence). The trim removed 5 bases at V and 8 bases at J, leaving 5 bases unmatched.